The 24 T cell receptor beta chains given below trace back to one sample, sequenced in a study of Ad26.COV2.S vaccination and SARS-CoV-2 variants. Assay: immunoSEQ multiplex PCR; the TCRdb copy retains only in-frame clones and omits some. The sample shows some 340,000 clones, about 86% of them seen only once. The treatment was: around 19 received Ad26.COV2.S at low or high dose, single or two shots; roughly five received placebo; per-sample allocation not given. Samples were taken on day 63 after the first vaccine or placebo injection. This specimen was peripheral blood, taken in a trial of Ad26.COV2.S vaccine versus placebo. These receptors were taken from a person aged 18-65 years who received the Ad26.COV2.S COVID-19 vaccine or a placebo.

This clone was seen a single time. CDR3 DNA sequence: TGTGCCAGCAGCTTGAACCCGAACACTGAAGCTTTCTTT. Its translation is CASSLNPNTEAFF. J is TRBJ1-1 and V is TRBV5-4; unclear D gene. CDR3 length: 13 residues. Germline lookup yields CDR1 SGHNT and CDR2 YYREEE (reference sequence). With 1 base removed from V and 1 base from J, the gap between germline ends came to 5 bases. The full variable domain, completed using reference TRBV5-4 and TRBJ1-1, is ETGVTQSPTHLIKTRGQQVTLRCSSQSGHNTVSWYQQALGQGPQFIFQYYREEENGRGNFPPRFSGLQFPNYSSELNVNALELDDSALYLCASSLNPNTEAFFGQGTRLTVV.

The chain combines TRBV2 with TRBJ1-6; D is unclear. V was clipped by 2 bases and J by 11 bases, with 13 bases between them. Germline assignment: CDR1 SNHLY and CDR2 FYNNEI. The CDR3 is 14 amino acids. DNA for the CDR3: TGTGCCAGCAGTGAACTCGGAGGGATCACACCCCTCCACTTT. This sequence encodes CASSELGGITPLHF.

The chain combines TRBV5-4 with TRBJ2-3; D call uncertain. Looked up from germline, CDR1 is SGHNT and CDR2 is YYREEE (reference sequence). This CDR3 has 16 amino acids. The V and J ends lost 1 base and 2 bases respectively, with 14 bases between them. The CDR3 reads CASSLLVLGDTDTQYF. CDR3 DNA sequence: TGTGCCAGCAGCTTGTTGGTGCTTGGGGACACAGATACGCAGTATTTT.

This chain joins TRBV2 and TRBJ2-5; 8 bases fit TRBD2. Germline CDR1 reads SNHLY; CDR2 reads FYNNEI. V shed 3 bases and J 5 bases; nucleotides not matched to a gene: 11. The CDR3 runs 16 residues. The DNA of the CDR3 is TGTGCCAGCAGTGAGAATAGCGGGGCCCTCCCGGAGACCCAGTACTTC. It is translated as CASSENSGALPETQYF.

The chain joins TRBV7-7 to TRBJ2-1, with 9 positions matching TRBD1. The CDR3 is 15 residues long. Germline values: CDR1 SSHAT, CDR2 FNYEAQ (reference sequence). The J segment lost 8 bases and the V segment lost 1 base, leaving 6 bases of the junction unmatched. The CDR3 nucleotides are TGTGCCAGCAGCTTAGGGGGGACAGGGCGGGATGAGCAGTTCTTC. This encodes CASSLGGTGRDEQFF.

The J gene is TRBJ1-3, the V gene TRBV19; D is possibly TRBD1 (6 bases). This CDR3 has 15 amino acids. The germline gives CDR1 LNHDA, CDR2 SQIVND (reference sequence). V gave up 7 bases and J gave up 0 bases, with 13 bases separating them. The CDR3 nucleotides read TGTGCCAGTACCCCTATAGGGGGCTCTGGAAACACCATATATTTT. It yields the protein CASTPIGGSGNTIYF.

This clone has only a few counts. The sample has other DNA sequences that encode this CDR3 too. J is TRBJ1-1 and V is TRBV18; no reliable D call. This CDR3 spans 13 amino acids. Trimming left V 3 bases short and J 1 base short, with 6 bases between. Germline CDR1 and CDR2: KGHSH and LQKENI. This CDR3 reads CASSPSENTEAFF. CDR3 sequence (DNA): TGTGCCAGCTCACCTAGCGAGAACACTGAAGCTTTCTTT.

This clone has a single count. This chain links TRBV5-7 with TRBJ2-3; 8 bases fit TRBD2. TRBV5-7 is treated as an ORF (open reading frame) with a function not yet certain. The CDR3 has 16 amino acids. V lost 6 bases to trimming and J lost 5 bases; unmatched junction nucleotides: 14. CDR3 coding DNA: TGTGCCAGCACCATAGCATGCGGGGGGTATAAAGATACGCAGTATTTT. Translating gives CASTIACGGYKDTQYF.

This clone was seen only a few times. The chain couples TRBV6-2 or TRBV6-3 to TRBJ2-3; TRBD2 matches at 7 bases. This CDR3 comprises 14 residues. Unmatched junction bases numbered 5, after V lost 4 bases and J lost 4 bases. The germline CDR1 and CDR2 sequences are MNHEY and SVGEGT. CDR3 region: CASSSTSLPDTQYF. CDR3 nucleotide sequence: TGTGCCAGCAGTTCGACTAGCCTGCCAGATACGCAGTATTTT.

The rearrangement links TRBV18 to TRBJ1-1, with TRBD1 identical over 8 bases. Germline CDR1 and CDR2: KGHSH and LQKENI. The CDR3 extends over 16 amino acids. Trimming at V came to 2 bases and at J to 5 bases, leaving 10 bases not matched to a gene. The CDR3 protein is CASSPSQGAVGTEAFF. The CDR3 nucleotides read TGTGCCAGCTCACCAAGTCAGGGGGCAGTAGGAACTGAAGCTTTCTTT. The full variable domain, completed using reference TRBV18 and TRBJ1-1, is NAGVMQNPRHLVRRRGQEARLRCSPMKGHSHVYWYRQLPEEGLKFMVYLQKENIIDESGMPKERFSAEFPKEGPSILRIQQVVRGDSAAYFCASSPSQGAVGTEAFFGQGTRLTVV.

The CDR3 coding sequence is TGTGCCAGCAGCCCAGGGAGTTATCAGCCCCAGCATTTT. Residues: CASSPGSYQPQHF. The chain joins TRBV6-5 to TRBJ1-5; maybe TRBD1 (5 bases). Germline values: CDR1 MNHEY, CDR2 SVGAGI. The CDR3 totals 13 residues. V was cut by 6 bases and J by 5 bases, with 11 bases left in between.

The V call is TRBV7-2, the J call TRBJ2-1; D remains unclear. Trimming cost V 8 bases and J 0 bases, with 11 bases left between them. The CDR3 spans 14 residues. Germline CDR1 reads SGHTA; CDR2 reads FQGNSA. The DNA of the CDR3 is TGTGCCAGCGGATTTCGCAACTCCTACAATGAGCAGTTCTTC. Translation: CASGFRNSYNEQFF.

This clone came up once. The rearrangement links TRBV4-1 to TRBJ1-2; no clear D gene. The CDR3 totals 15 residues. Between the trimmed V and J ends, which lost 3 bases and 8 bases, there was a span of 19 bases. Germline loops: CDR1 MGHRA, CDR2 YSYEKL. The CDR3 sequence is CASSQDINVFGGYTF. In DNA, the CDR3 is TGCGCCAGCAGCCAGGATATTAACGTCTTCGGCGGCTACACCTTC.

V gene TRBV19 combines with J gene TRBJ2-7; the D gene could be TRBD1 or TRBD2 (5 bases each). The germline V gene encodes CDR1 LNHDA and CDR2 SQIVND (reference sequence). The V gene lost 3 bases and the J gene lost 6 bases, with 15 bases spanning the gap. The CDR3 sequence is 14 residues long. CDR3 region: CASSMGEGVREQYF. DNA for the CDR3: TGTGCCAGTAGTATGGGGGAAGGGGTCCGCGAGCAGTACTTC.

This clone was observed a single time. The genes are TRBV3-1 (or the pseudogene TRBV3-2) and TRBJ1-2, with D unclear. The germline CDR1 and CDR2 sequences are LGHDT and YNNKEL (reference sequence). The CDR3 is made up of 12 amino acids. V shed 1 base and J shed 3 bases, with 3 bases lying between them. This CDR3 is CASSQGHYGYTF. In DNA, the CDR3 is TGTGCCAGCAGCCAAGGACACTATGGCTACACCTTC.

The J gene is TRBJ2-7, the V gene TRBV3-1 (or the pseudogene TRBV3-2); a possible D gene is TRBD2 (6 bases). There are 15 residues in the CDR3. V lost 0 bases and J lost 9, with 18 bases in between. Germline CDR1 LGHDT, CDR2 YNNKEL (reference sequence). For the CDR3, the DNA is TGTGCCAGCAGCCAAGATTTGGTGGACTACGAACGGCAGTACTTC. Protein: CASSQDLVDYERQYF.

This chain links TRBV5-6 with TRBJ2-7; D gene ambiguous. This CDR3 has 16 amino acids. V lost 4 bases and J 0 bases, leaving 17 bases between the germline ends. Germline V gives CDR1 SGHDT, CDR2 YYEEEE. The CDR3 reads CASSPGTTDSSYEQYF. CDR3 DNA sequence: TGTGCCAGCAGCCCAGGTACAACAGATAGCTCCTACGAGCAGTACTTC.

V is TRBV6-5 and J is TRBJ2-3; 8 bases are a match to TRBD2. The trim removed 8 bases at V and 7 bases at J, leaving 5 bases unmatched. The CDR3 extends over 12 amino acids. Germline V CDR1 and CDR2: MNHEY, SVGAGI. The DNA for the CDR3 is TGTGCCAGCGGCGGGGGGTTGAATACGCAGTATTTT. This gives the protein CASGGGLNTQYF.

The CDR3 DNA is TGTGCCTGGAGTCTTGCGGGAGCTAGCGGGGGCCCAGATACGCAGTATTTT. It is translated as CAWSLAGASGGPDTQYF. J is TRBJ2-3 and V is TRBV30; TRBD2 aligns across 10 bases. V trimming: 2 bases; J trimming: 4 bases; junction bases outside the gene matches: 12. CDR1 and CDR2 (germline): GTSNPN, SVGIG (reference sequence). CDR3 length: 17 residues.

The chain employs TRBV7-2 and TRBJ1-1; D gene unclear. CDR1 is SGHTA and CDR2 is FQGNSA in the germline V gene. Trimming cost V 8 bases and J 4 bases, with 17 bases left between them. The CDR3 sequence is 14 residues long. The CDR3 protein is CASLPALEGTEAFF. The CDR3 DNA reads TGTGCCAGCCTCCCCGCCCTTGAGGGCACTGAAGCTTTCTTT.

This sequence joins TRBV5-8 and TRBJ2-3, with TRBD1 matching over 8 bases. Germline V gene lookup returns CDR1 SGHTS and CDR2 YDEGEE. Trimming took 4 bases from V and 1 from J; bases not matched to a gene: 5. The CDR3 has 15 residues. CDR3 in amino acids: CASSLRTGRTDTQYF. CDR3 bases: TGTGCCAGCAGCCTCCGGACAGGGCGCACAGATACGCAGTATTTT.

The chain carries TRBV2 and TRBJ2-1, with a weak D call TRBD2 (5 bases). Trimming cost V 4 bases and J 8 bases, with 15 bases left between them. CDR3 length equals 14 residues. Germline V gene sequence: CDR1 SNHLY, CDR2 FYNNEI. The chain's CDR3 is CASSVRPSPYEQFF. The CDR3 bases are TGTGCCAGCAGTGTAAGGCCTAGCCCCTATGAGCAGTTCTTC. Full variable domain (missing parts from reference TRBV2 and TRBJ2-1): EPEVTQTPSHQVTQMGQEVILRCVPISNHLYFYWYRQILGQKVEFLVSFYNNEISEKSEIFDDQFSVERPDGSNFTLKIRSTKLEDSAMYFCASSVRPSPYEQFFGPGTRLTVL.

V is TRBV6-5 and J is TRBJ1-3, with 10 bases matching TRBD1. Germline values: CDR1 MNHEY, CDR2 SVGAGI. V trimming: 10 bases; J trimming: 5 bases; junction bases outside the gene matches: 11. CDR3 length: 15 residues. The CDR3 sequence: CATRTGTGERNTIYF. In DNA form, the CDR3 reads TGTGCCACCAGAACCGGGACAGGGGAAAGAAACACCATATATTTT.

The CDR3 spells CASSLDIGGQPQHF. The CDR3 nucleotides are TGCGCCAGCAGCCTGGACATCGGAGGTCAGCCCCAGCATTTT. The V gene is TRBV5-1, the J gene TRBJ1-5; D possibly corresponds to TRBD1 (5 bases). Germline V CDR1 and CDR2: SGHRS, YFSETQ. This CDR3 contains 14 residues. Trimming stripped 4 bases from V and 6 bases from J, with 14 bases between.